This TCR beta chain originates from a study of blood T cell repertoires in COVID-19. Sequencing used immunoSEQ multiplex PCR; TCRdb keeps in-frame clones, though not all of them. Found here are 330,000 or so clones, about 87% of them singletons; the top ten hold approximately 1.9%. This receptor was identified in a man aged 35-49 years in a cohort exposed to, infected with or recovered from COVID-19 (not recorded which). The sample was PBMCs or T cells enriched from blood (not recorded which).

The CDR3 DNA is TGCAGTGCTAGTCCCCCCTACCGACAGGGCAATGAGCAGTTCTTC. This codes for CSASPPYRQGNEQFF. The V gene is TRBV20-1, the J gene TRBJ2-1; 7 nucleotides match TRBD1. From germline, CDR1 is DFQATT and CDR2 SNEGSKA (reference sequence). The CDR3 contains 15 residues. Trimming took 3 bases from V and 6 from J; bases not matched to a gene: 11.